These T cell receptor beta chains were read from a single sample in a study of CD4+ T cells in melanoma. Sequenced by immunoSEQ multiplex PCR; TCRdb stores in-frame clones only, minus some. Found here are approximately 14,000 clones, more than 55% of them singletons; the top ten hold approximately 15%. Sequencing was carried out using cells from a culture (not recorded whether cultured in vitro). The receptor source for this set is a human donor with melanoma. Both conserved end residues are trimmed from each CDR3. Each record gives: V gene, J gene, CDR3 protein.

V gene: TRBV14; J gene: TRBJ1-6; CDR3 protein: ASSQVQGLSPLH
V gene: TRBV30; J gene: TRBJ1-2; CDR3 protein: AFSTGLRLGGYT
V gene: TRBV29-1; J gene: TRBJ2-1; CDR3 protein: SDIDRGGDNEQF
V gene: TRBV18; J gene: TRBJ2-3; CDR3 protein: ASSPLGGAADTQY
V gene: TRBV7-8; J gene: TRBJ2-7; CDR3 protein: ASSLSTSYEQY
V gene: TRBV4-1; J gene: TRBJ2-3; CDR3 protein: ASSQVLAGFTDTQY
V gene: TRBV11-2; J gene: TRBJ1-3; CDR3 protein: ASSRDRTGNTIY
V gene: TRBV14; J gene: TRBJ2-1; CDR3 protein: ASSQGGHGAEQF
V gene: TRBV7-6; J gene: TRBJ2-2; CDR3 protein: ASSLGLRGSRGELF
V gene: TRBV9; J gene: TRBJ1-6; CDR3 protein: ASSVGGGSYNSPLH
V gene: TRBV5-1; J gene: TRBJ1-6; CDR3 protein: ASSSAGTGNSPLH
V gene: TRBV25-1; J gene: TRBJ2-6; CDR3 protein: ASTAPGANVLT
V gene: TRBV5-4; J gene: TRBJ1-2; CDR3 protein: ASSLTGRDYGYT
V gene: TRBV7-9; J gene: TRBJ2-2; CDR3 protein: ASSTGTGFYTGELF
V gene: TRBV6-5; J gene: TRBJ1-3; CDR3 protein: ASRGDRGSGNTIY
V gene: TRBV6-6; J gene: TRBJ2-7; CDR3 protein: ASSPGHEKQY
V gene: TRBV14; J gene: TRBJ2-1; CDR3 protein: ASSQGGNRVHEQF
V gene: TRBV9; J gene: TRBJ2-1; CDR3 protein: ASSLTVYEQF
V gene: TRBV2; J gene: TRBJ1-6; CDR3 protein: ASSSTRSSGSYNSPLH
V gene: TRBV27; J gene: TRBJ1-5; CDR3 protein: ASRGSTGGNQPQH
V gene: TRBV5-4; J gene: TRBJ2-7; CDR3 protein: ASSQRTSGADEQY
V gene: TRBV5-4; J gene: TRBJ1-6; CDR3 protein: ASSLPGQGLGNSPLH
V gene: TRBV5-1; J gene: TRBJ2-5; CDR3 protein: ASSFRAGTQETQY
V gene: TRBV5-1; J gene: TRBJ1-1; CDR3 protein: ASSLAGGGRNTEAF
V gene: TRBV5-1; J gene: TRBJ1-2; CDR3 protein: ASSLSGQGASGYT
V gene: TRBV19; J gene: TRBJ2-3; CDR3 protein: ASSIDRGSSTDTQY
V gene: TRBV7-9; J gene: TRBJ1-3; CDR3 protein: ASSREGHTIY
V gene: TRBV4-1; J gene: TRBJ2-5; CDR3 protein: ASSRPGRHQETQY
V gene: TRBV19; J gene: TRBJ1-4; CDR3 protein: ASSRPGTPAGEKLF
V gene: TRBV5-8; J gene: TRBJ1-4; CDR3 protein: ASSVKHRDRGNEKLF
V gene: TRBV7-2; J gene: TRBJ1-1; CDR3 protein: ASSLGGGGRPEAF
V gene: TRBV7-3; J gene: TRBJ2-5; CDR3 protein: ASSPGETGQETQY
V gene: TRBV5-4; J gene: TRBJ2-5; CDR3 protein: ASSSSAGQETQY
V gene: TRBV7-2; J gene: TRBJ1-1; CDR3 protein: ASSPGTANTEAF
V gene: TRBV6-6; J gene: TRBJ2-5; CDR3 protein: ASSLVLQETQY
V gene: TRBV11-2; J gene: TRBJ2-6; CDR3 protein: ASSLDQQSSGANVLT
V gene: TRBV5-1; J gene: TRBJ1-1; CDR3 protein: ASSFGQRQLNTEAF